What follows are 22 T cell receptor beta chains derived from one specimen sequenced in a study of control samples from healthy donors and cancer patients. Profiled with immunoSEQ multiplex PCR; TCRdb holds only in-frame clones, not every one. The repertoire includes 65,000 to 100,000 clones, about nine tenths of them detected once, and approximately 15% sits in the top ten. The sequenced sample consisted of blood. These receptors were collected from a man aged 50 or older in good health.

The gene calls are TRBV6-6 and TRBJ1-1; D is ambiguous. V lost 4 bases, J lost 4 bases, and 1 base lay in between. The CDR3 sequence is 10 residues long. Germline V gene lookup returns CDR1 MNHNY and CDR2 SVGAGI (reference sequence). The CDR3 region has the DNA TGTGCCAGCAGTTTCACTGAAGCTTTCTTT. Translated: CASSFTEAFF.

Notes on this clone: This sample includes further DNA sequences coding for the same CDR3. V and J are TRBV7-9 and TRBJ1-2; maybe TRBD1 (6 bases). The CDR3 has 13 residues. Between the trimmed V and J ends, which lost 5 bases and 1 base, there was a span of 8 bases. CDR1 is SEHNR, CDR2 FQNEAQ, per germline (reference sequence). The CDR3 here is CASSLDSNYGYTF. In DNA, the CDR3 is TGTGCCAGCAGCCTGGACAGTAACTATGGCTACACCTTC.

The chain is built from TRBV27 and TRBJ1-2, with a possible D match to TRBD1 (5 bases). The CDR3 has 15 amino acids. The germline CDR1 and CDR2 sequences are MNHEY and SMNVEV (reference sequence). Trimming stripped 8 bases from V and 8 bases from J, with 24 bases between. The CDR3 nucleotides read TGTGCCAGCCGAATTCGAGCGGGACTCGGAGGGGGCTACACCTTC. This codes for CASRIRAGLGGGYTF.

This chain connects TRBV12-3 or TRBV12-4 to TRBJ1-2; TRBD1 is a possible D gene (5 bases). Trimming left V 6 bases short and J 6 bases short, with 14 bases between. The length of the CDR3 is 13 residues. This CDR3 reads CASSPGIRDGYTF. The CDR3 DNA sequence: TGTGCCAGCAGCCCGGGAATCAGGGATGGCTACACCTTC.

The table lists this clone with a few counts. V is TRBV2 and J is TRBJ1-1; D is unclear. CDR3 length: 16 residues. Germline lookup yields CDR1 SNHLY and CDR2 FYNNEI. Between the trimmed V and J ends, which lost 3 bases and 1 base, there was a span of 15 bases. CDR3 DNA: TGTGCCAGCAGTGAGTTACTGAGAGCTGCGAACACTGAAGCTTTCTTT. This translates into CASSELLRAANTEAFF.

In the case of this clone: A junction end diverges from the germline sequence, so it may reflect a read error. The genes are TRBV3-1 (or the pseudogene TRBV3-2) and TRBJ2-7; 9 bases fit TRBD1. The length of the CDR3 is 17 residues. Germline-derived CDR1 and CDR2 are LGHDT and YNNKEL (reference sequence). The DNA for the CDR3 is TGTGCCAGCAGCCAAGATCCGTTGCGGGACAGGGCGCCTATGGAGGACTTC. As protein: CASSQDPLRDRAPMEDF.

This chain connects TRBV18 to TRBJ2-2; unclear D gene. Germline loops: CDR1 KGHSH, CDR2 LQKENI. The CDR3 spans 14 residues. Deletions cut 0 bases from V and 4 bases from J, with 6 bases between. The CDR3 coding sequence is TGTGCCAGCTCACCACCGGCGATCACCGGGGAGCTGTTTTTT. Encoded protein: CASSPPAITGELFF.

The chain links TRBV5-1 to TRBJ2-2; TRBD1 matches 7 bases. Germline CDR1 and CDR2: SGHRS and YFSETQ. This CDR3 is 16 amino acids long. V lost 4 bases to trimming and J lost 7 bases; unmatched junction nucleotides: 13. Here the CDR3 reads CASSHRQGDPGGELFF. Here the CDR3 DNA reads TGCGCCAGCAGCCACCGACAGGGAGATCCAGGCGGGGAGCTGTTTTTT.

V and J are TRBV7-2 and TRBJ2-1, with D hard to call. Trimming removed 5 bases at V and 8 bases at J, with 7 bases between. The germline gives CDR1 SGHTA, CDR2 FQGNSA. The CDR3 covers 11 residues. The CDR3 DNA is TGTGCCAGCAGCCCCCTGTATGAGCAGTTCTTC. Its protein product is CASSPLYEQFF.

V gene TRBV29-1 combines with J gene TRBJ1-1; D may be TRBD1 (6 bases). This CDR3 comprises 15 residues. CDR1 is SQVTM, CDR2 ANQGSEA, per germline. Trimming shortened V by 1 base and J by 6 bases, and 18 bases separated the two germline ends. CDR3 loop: CSVEGGRGHAAEAFF. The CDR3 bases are TGCAGCGTTGAAGGGGGCAGGGGCCATGCGGCTGAAGCTTTCTTT.

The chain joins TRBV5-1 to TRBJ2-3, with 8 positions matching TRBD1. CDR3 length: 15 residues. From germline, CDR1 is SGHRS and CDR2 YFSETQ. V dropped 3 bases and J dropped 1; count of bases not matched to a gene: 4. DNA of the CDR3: TGCGCCAGCAGCTCACAGGGGGGCGGCACAGATACGCAGTATTTT. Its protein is CASSSQGGGTDTQYF.

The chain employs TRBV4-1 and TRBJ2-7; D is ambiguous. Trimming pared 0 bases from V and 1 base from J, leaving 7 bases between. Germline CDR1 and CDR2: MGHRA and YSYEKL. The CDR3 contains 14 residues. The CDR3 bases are TGCGCCAGCAGCCAAGATCGAGTTTCCTACGAGCAGTACTTC. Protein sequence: CASSQDRVSYEQYF.

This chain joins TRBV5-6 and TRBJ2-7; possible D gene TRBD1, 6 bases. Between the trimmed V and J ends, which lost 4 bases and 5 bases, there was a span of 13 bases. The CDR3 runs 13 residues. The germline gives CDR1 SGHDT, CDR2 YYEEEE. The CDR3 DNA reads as TGTGCCAGCAGCCACAGGGAGCTCCACGAGCAGTACTTC. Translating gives CASSHRELHEQYF.

This CDR3 is CASSMTGALANVLTF. CDR3 DNA: TGTGCCAGTAGTATGACCGGGGCTTTGGCCAACGTCCTGACTTTC. The rearrangement joins TRBV19 to TRBJ2-6; either TRBD1 or TRBD2 may fit D (5 bases each). There are 15 residues in the CDR3. Trimming took off 3 bases at V and 6 bases at J, with 12 bases between the two ends. The V gene's germline CDR1 is LNHDA and CDR2 SQIVND (reference sequence).

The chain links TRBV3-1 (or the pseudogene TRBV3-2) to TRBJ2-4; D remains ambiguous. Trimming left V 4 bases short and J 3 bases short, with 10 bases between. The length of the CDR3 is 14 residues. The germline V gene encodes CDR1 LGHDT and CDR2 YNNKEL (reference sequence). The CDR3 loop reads CASSPDQYKNIQYF. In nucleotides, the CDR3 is TGTGCCAGCAGCCCAGACCAATACAAAAACATTCAGTACTTC.

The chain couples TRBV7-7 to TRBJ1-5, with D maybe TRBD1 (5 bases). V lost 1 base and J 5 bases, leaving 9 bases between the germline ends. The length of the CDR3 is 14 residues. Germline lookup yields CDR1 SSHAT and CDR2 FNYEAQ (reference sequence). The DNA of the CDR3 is TGTGCCAGCAGCTTAGAGGGGCCGGATCAGCCCCAGCATTTT. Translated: CASSLEGPDQPQHF.

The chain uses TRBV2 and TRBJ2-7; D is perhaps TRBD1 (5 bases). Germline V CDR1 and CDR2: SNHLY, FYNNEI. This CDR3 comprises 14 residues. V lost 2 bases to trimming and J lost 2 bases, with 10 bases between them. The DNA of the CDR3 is TGTGCCAGCAGTGAATCAGGGATTACCTACGAGCAGTACTTC. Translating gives CASSESGITYEQYF. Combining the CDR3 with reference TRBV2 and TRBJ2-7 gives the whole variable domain EPEVTQTPSHQVTQMGQEVILRCVPISNHLYFYWYRQILGQKVEFLVSFYNNEISEKSEIFDDQFSVERPDGSNFTLKIRSTKLEDSAMYFCASSESGITYEQYFGPGTRLTVT.

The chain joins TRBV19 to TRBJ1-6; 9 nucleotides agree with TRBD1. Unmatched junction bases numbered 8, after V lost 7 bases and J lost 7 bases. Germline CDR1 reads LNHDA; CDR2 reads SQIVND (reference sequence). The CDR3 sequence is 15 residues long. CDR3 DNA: TGTGCCAGTAACCCGACAGGGGGTGTCAATTCACCCCTCCACTTT. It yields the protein CASNPTGGVNSPLHF.

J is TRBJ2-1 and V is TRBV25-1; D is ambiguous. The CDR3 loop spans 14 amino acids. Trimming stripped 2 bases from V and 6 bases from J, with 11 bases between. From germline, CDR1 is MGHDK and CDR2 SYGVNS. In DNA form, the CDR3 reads TGTGCCAGCAGTGAACAGACCACGGGCAATGAGCAGTTCTTC. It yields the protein CASSEQTTGNEQFF.

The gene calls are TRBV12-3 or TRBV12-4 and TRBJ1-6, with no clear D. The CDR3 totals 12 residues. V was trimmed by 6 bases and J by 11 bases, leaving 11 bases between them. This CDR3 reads CASRDGQAPLHF. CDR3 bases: TGTGCCAGCAGAGACGGCCAGGCACCCCTCCACTTT.

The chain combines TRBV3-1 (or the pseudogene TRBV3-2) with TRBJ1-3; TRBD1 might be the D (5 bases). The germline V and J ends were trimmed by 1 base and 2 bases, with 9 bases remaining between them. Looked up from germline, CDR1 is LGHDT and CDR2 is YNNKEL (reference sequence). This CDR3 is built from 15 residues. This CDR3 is CASSQGGATGNTIYF. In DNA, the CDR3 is TGTGCCAGCAGCCAAGGAGGGGCCACTGGAAACACCATATATTTT.

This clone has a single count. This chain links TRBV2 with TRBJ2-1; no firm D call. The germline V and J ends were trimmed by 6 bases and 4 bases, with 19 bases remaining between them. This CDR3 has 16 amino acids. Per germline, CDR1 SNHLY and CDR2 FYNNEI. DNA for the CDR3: TGTGCCAGCAGCCAGCTCTTTGAGTCTTTATACAATGAGCAGTTCTTC. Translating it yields CASSQLFESLYNEQFF.